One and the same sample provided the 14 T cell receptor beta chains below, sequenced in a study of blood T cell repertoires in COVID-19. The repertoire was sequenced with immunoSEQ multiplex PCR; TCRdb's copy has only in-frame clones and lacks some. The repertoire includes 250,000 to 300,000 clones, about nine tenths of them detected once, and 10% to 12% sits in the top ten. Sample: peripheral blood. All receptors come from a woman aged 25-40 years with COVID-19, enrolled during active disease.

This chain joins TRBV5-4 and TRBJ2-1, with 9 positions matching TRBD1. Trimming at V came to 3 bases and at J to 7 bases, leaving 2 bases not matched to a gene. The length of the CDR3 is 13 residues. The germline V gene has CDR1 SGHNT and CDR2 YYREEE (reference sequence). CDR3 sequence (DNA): TGTGCCAGCAGCTGGGACAGGGAAAATGAGCAGTTCTTC. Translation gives CASSWDRENEQFF.

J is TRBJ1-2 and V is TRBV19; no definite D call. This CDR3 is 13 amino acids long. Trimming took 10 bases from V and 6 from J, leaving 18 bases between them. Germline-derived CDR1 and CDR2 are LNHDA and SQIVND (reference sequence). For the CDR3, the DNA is TGTGCCACCGATGGGCGCAGAAGGAATGGCTACACCTTC. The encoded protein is CATDGRRRNGYTF. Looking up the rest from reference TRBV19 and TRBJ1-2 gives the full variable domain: DGGITQSPKYLFRKEGQNVTLSCEQNLNHDAMYWYRQDPGQGLRLIYYSQIVNDFQKGDIAEGYSVSREKKESFPLTVTSAQKNPTAFYLCATDGRRRNGYTFGSGTRLTVV.

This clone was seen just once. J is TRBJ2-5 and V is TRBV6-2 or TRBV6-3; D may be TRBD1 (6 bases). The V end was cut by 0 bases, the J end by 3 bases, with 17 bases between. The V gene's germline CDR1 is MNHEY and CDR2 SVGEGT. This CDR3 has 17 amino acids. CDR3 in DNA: TGTGCCAGCAGTTACTCCTGGGAAGTCAGGGGAAAAGAGACCCAGTACTTC. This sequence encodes CASSYSWEVRGKETQYF.

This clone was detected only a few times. CDR3 DNA sequence: TGTGCCAGCAGTTTCCCGGGACAGGGGCCTTCGACGCTTCAAGAGACCCAGTACTTC. It codes for CASSFPGQGPSTLQETQYF. The chain couples TRBV28 to TRBJ2-5, with 10 bases fitting TRBD1. Germline-derived CDR1 and CDR2 are MDHEN and SYDVKM. The CDR3 is 19 residues long. J gave up 2 bases and V 3 bases, and 15 bases lay outside the gene matches.

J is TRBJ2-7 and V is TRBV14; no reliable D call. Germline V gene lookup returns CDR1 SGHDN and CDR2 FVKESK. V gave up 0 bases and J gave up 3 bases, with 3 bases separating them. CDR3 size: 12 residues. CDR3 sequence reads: CASSQDYYEQYF. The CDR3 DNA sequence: TGTGCCAGCAGCCAAGACTACTACGAGCAGTACTTC.

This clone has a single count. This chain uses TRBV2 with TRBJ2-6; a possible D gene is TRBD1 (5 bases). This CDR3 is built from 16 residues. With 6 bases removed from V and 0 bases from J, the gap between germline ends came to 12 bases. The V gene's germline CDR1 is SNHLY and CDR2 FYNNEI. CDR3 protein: CASSPDSASGANVLTF. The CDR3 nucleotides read TGTGCCAGCAGCCCCGACAGTGCCTCTGGGGCCAACGTCCTGACTTTC.

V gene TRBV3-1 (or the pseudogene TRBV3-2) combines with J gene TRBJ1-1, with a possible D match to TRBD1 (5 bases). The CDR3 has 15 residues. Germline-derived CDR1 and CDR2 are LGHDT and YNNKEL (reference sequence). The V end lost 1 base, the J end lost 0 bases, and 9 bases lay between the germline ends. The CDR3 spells CASSQGGDLNTEAFF. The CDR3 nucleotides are TGTGCCAGCAGCCAAGGGGGGGACCTGAACACTGAAGCTTTCTTT.

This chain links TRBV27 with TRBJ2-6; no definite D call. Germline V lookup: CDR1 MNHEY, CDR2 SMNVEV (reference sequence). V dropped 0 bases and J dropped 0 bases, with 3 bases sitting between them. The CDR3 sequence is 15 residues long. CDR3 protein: CASSLSASGANVLTF. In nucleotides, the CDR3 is TGTGCCAGCAGTTTATCAGCCTCTGGGGCCAACGTCCTGACTTTC.

Written as DNA, the CDR3 is TGTGCCAGCAGGGTGACAGGCCCAAGTGAAGCTTTCTTT. This gives the protein CASRVTGPSEAFF. J is TRBJ1-1 and V is TRBV6-5, with TRBD1 as a possible D gene (6 bases). Between the trimmed V and J ends, which lost 6 bases and 7 bases, there was a span of 15 bases. This CDR3 is built from 13 residues. The germline gives CDR1 MNHEY, CDR2 SVGAGI.

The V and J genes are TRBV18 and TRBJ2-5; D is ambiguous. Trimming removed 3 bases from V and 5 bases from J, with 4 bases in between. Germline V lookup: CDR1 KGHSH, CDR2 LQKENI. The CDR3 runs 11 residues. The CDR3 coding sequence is TGTGCCAGCTCACCCTCGGAGACCCAGTACTTC. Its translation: CASSPSETQYF.

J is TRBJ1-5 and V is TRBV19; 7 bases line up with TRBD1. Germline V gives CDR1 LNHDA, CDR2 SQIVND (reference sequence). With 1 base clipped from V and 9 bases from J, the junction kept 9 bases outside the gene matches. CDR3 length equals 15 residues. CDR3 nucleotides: TGTGCCAGTAGTATAGCTCGGACAGGCAGTGGGCCCCAGCATTTT. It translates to CASSIARTGSGPQHF.

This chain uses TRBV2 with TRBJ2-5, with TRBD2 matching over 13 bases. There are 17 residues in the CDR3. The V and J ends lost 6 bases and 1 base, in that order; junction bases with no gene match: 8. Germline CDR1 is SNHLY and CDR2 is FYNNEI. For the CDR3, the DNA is TGTGCCAGCAGCCGGACTAGCGGGAGCTGGGGCCAAGAGACCCAGTACTTC. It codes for CASSRTSGSWGQETQYF. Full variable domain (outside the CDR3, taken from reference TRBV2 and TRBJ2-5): EPEVTQTPSHQVTQMGQEVILRCVPISNHLYFYWYRQILGQKVEFLVSFYNNEISEKSEIFDDQFSVERPDGSNFTLKIRSTKLEDSAMYFCASSRTSGSWGQETQYFGPGTRLLVL.

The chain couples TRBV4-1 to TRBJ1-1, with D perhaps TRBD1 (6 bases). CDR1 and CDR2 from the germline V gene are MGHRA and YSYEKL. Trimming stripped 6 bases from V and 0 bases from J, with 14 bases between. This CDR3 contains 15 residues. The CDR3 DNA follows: TGCGCCAGCAGTTTCGGGACAACTATGAACACTGAAGCTTTCTTT. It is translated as CASSFGTTMNTEAFF.

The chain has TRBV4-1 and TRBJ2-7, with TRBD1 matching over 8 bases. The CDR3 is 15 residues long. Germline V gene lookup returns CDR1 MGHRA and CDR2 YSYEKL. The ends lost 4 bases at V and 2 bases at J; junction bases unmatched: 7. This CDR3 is CASSPAGTGTYEQYF. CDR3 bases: TGCGCCAGCAGCCCAGCCGGGACAGGAACCTACGAGCAGTACTTC.